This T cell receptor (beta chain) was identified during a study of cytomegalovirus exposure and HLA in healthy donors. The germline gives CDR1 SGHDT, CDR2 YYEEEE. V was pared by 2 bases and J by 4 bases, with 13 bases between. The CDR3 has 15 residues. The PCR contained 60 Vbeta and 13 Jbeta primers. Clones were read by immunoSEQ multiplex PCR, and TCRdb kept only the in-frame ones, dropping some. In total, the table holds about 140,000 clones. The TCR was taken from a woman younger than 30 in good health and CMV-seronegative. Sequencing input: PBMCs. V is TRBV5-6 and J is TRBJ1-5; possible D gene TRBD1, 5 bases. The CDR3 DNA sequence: TGTGCCAGCAGCTTAGGTCGCAGGGCGAATCAGCCCCAGCATTTT. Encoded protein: CASSLGRRANQPQHF.